The TCR beta chain described here comes from a study of OX40 agonist ivuxolimab in advanced cancers. Germline V gives CDR1 MDHEN, CDR2 SYDVKM. Trimming removed 2 bases from V and 6 bases from J, with 8 bases in between. The CDR3 consists of 12 residues. This clone was observed once. Repertoires were generated with immunoSEQ multiplex PCR, while TCRdb's copy carries only in-frame clones and drops some. The sample records some 71,000 clones, approximately 84% being singletons. Autoimmune disease history or systemic immunosuppression barred patients. The specimen comprised CD4+ or CD8+ T cells sorted from blood, sampled in a trial of the OX40 agonist ivuxolimab. This receptor was identified in an adult with an advanced solid tumor such as melanoma, head and neck, liver or kidney cancer. This chain connects TRBV28 to TRBJ2-7, with no clear D. The CDR3 DNA reads TGTGCCAGCAGTTTAGGTAGTCTCGAGCAGTACTTC. This sequence encodes CASSLGSLEQYF.